The 11 T cell receptor beta chains below were found in one sample sequenced in a study of beta chain features in type 1 diabetes. General study findings and limits: When Type 1 diabetes patients were examined, their TCRB CDR3s proved moderately but significantly shorter in all four CD4+ subsets.

These receptors have no identified antigens. The whole isolated RNA underwent reverse transcription, so sequencing captured expressed TCRB transcripts. The table came from immunoSEQ multiplex PCR; TCRdb's copy has only in-frame clones and leaves some out. The sample contains around 260,000 clones, around 22% of which appear only once. Material: naive CD4+ T cells from blood. The source is a woman in her twenties or thirties with type 1 diabetes.

This clone has more than one count but fewer than ten. The V and J genes are TRBV2 and TRBJ1-2, with TRBD1 matching 7 bases. The CDR3 is 13 amino acids. CDR1 and CDR2 (germline): SNHLY, FYNNEI. Trimming removed 2 bases from V and 7 bases from J; junction bases left unmatched: 4. The CDR3: CASSEQTGPGYTF. CDR3 bases: TGTGCCAGCAGTGAACAGACAGGGCCTGGCTACACCTTC.

The chain couples TRBV5-4 to TRBJ1-3; D unclear. Germline V gives CDR1 SGHNT, CDR2 YYREEE (reference sequence). The CDR3 contains 16 residues. The ends were cut back, 1 base at V and 1 base at J, with 12 bases in the middle. CDR3: CASSLTGSRSGNTIYF. As DNA, the CDR3 is TGTGCCAGCAGCTTGACGGGGAGCAGATCTGGAAACACCATATATTTT.

The rearrangement uses TRBV5-1 and TRBJ2-2; 8 bases are a match to TRBD2. J lost 3 bases, V lost 3 bases, and 7 bases had no gene match. CDR1 is SGHRS and CDR2 is YFSETQ in the germline V gene. This CDR3 comprises 16 residues. This CDR3 reads CASSSGTRDDTGELFF. DNA for the CDR3: TGCGCCAGCAGCTCCGGGACTAGAGACGACACCGGGGAGCTGTTTTTT. The full variable domain, rest sourced from reference TRBV5-1 and TRBJ2-2, is KAGVTQTPRYLIKTRGQQVTLSCSPISGHRSVSWYQQTPGQGLQFLFEYFSETQRNKGNFPGRFSGRQFSNSRSEMNVSTLELGDSALYLCASSSGTRDDTGELFFGEGSRLTVL.

Only one count was recorded for this clone. The rearrangement links TRBV7-9 to TRBJ1-1; D remains unclear. The CDR3 totals 12 residues. V lost 5 bases and J 6 bases, leaving 10 bases between the germline ends. CDR1 is SEHNR and CDR2 is FQNEAQ in the germline V gene (reference sequence). CDR3 nucleotide sequence: TGTGCCAGCAGCCTAGTCTTAGCTGAAGCTTTCTTT. Protein: CASSLVLAEAFF.

The table lists this clone with a few counts. This sequence joins TRBV9 and TRBJ2-5; D is perhaps TRBD1 (5 bases). Germline V gene data show CDR1 as SGDLS and CDR2 as YYNGEE. This CDR3 is 14 amino acids long. V dropped 0 bases and J dropped 0 bases, with 6 bases sitting between them. The CDR3 loop is CASSVGQYQETQYF. The CDR3 DNA sequence: TGTGCCAGCAGCGTAGGACAGTACCAAGAGACCCAGTACTTC.

The rearrangement uses TRBV7-3 and TRBJ1-1; TRBD1 matches 7 bases. J lost 3 bases, V lost 0 bases, and 1 base had no gene match. The CDR3 sequence is 14 residues long. Germline V gene lookup returns CDR1 SGHTA and CDR2 FQGTGA. CDR3 sequence (DNA): TGTGCCAGCAGCTTAACGGGACAGTACACTGAAGCTTTCTTT. Its translation: CASSLTGQYTEAFF.

The chain carries TRBV5-1 and TRBJ1-1; tentatively, D is TRBD1 (6 bases). Germline CDR1 is SGHRS and CDR2 is YFSETQ. This CDR3 spans 12 amino acids. V was clipped by 1 base and J by 8 bases, with 9 bases between them. CDR3 coding DNA: TGCGCCAGCAGCTTGACAGGGTTCGAAGCTTTCTTT. This codes for CASSLTGFEAFF. Variable domain in full (rest from reference TRBV5-1 and TRBJ1-1): KAGVTQTPRYLIKTRGQQVTLSCSPISGHRSVSWYQQTPGQGLQFLFEYFSETQRNKGNFPGRFSGRQFSNSRSEMNVSTLELGDSALYLCASSLTGFEAFFGQGTRLTVV.

A few counts support this clone. The chain uses TRBV2 and TRBJ2-7, with TRBD2 matching over 9 bases. This CDR3 contains 15 residues. Losses at the gene ends were 2 bases for V and 4 bases for J; bases not matched to a gene: 6. CDR1 and CDR2 from the germline V gene are SNHLY and FYNNEI. The CDR3 DNA is TGTGCCAGCAGTGAAAGGGTAGCGGGAGTTTACGAGCAGTACTTC. Translated: CASSERVAGVYEQYF.

This clone was counted a few times. This chain uses TRBV27 with TRBJ2-3, with unresolved D. V shed 3 bases and J shed 0 bases, with 13 bases lying between them. The CDR3 loop spans 16 amino acids. Germline values: CDR1 MNHEY, CDR2 SMNVEV (reference sequence). In nucleotides, the CDR3 is TGTGCCAGCAGTTTTCTTGGCAGGAAGAGCACAGATACGCAGTATTTT. This encodes CASSFLGRKSTDTQYF.

This clone was observed a few times. J is TRBJ2-5 and V is TRBV11-2; weak D call: TRBD1 (6 bases). Per germline, CDR1 SGHAT and CDR2 FQNNGV. The V end was cut by 5 bases, the J end by 10 bases, with 17 bases between. This CDR3 comprises 13 residues. The chain's CDR3 is CASSKGDQEGQYF. The CDR3 DNA follows: TGTGCCAGCAGCAAGGGGGATCAAGAGGGCCAGTACTTC.

The gene calls are TRBV27 and TRBJ1-1, with 9 bases aligning to TRBD1. The CDR3 length is 14 residues. The junction had 3 bases not matched to a gene; V was cut back by 2 bases and J by 5 bases. Germline V gene data show CDR1 as MNHEY and CDR2 as SMNVEV (reference sequence). The chain's CDR3 is CASSLETGGTEAFF. The CDR3, as DNA: TGTGCCAGCAGTTTAGAGACAGGGGGAACTGAAGCTTTCTTT.